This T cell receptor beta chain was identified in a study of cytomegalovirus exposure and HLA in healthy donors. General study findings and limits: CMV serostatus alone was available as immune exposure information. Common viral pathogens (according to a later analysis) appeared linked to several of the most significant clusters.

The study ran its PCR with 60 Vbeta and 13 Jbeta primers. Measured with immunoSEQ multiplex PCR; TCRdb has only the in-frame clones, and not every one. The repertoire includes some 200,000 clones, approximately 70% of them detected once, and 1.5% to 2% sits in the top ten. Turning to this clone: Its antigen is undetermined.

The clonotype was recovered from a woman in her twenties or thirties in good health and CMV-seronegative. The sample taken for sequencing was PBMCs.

This CDR3 is CAYSFYSSESTDTQYF. CDR3 DNA sequence: TGTGCCTACTCCTTTTATAGTTCCGAGAGCACAGATACGCAGTATTTT. The chain recombines TRBV2 with TRBJ2-3; D remains ambiguous. The CDR3 runs to 16 residues. CDR1 and CDR2 (germline): SNHLY, FYNNEI. The V end was cut by 11 bases, the J end by 0 bases, with 21 bases between.